The 6 T cell receptor beta chains presented below share a single source sample, sequenced in a study of blood T cell repertoires in COVID-19. The table came from immunoSEQ multiplex PCR; TCRdb's copy has only in-frame clones and leaves some out. The data contain some 180,000 clones, roughly 81% of them seen just once; the ten biggest clones take up around 10%. What was sequenced was peripheral blood. These receptor sequences come from a woman older than 75 with COVID-19, enrolled during active disease.

CDR3 DNA sequence: TGTGCCAGCAGTTCGGAGGGTAGGGATACGCAGTATTTT. Translating gives CASSSEGRDTQYF. This chain uses TRBV12-3 or TRBV12-4 with TRBJ2-3; TRBD2 might be the D (6 bases). This CDR3 is 13 amino acids long. The germline V and J ends were trimmed by 4 bases and 6 bases, with 11 bases remaining between them.

In this sample, this clone turned up once. The V call is TRBV7-9, the J call TRBJ1-5; D gene unclear. CDR1 SEHNR and CDR2 FQNEAQ come from the germline V gene (reference sequence). The CDR3 loop spans 17 amino acids. Deletions cut 5 bases from V and 1 base from J, with 18 bases between. The CDR3 loop is CASSQHPRGGSNQPQHF. The CDR3 bases are TGTGCCAGCAGCCAACACCCCCGGGGAGGGAGCAATCAGCCCCAGCATTTT.

This clone was observed a few times. V is TRBV7-8 and J is TRBJ1-2, with D unresolved. CDR3 length equals 14 residues. Trimming pared 0 bases from V and 2 bases from J, leaving 7 bases between. CDR1 is SGHVS, CDR2 FQNEAQ, per germline. CDR3 coding DNA: TGTGCCAGCAGCTTAGCGCCGCGCAACTATGGCTACACCTTC. This sequence encodes CASSLAPRNYGYTF.

The chain recombines TRBV5-4 with TRBJ1-2; D might be TRBD1 (5 bases). Trimming took 4 bases from V and 4 from J, leaving 17 bases between them. This CDR3 comprises 15 residues. In germline, CDR1 is SGHNT, CDR2 YYREEE (reference sequence). CDR3 amino acids: CASSPGGVQFYGYTF. DNA for the CDR3: TGTGCCAGCAGCCCAGGAGGGGTCCAGTTCTATGGCTACACCTTC.

The rearrangement uses TRBV5-5 and TRBJ2-5; D perhaps matches TRBD1 (5 bases). The V end lost 1 base, the J end lost 1 base, and 11 bases lay between the germline ends. Germline CDR1 reads SGHKS; CDR2 reads YYEKEE (reference sequence). This CDR3 spans 15 amino acids. In DNA form, the CDR3 reads TGTGCCAGCAGCTTGTATCAGGGAATCCAAGAGACCCAGTACTTC. This codes for CASSLYQGIQETQYF.

J is TRBJ1-3 and V is TRBV5-4, with 7 bases aligning to TRBD1. The CDR3 is 15 amino acids. The V gene end was trimmed by 3 bases and the J gene end by 3 bases; junction bases not matched to a gene: 6. Germline V lookup: CDR1 SGHNT, CDR2 YYREEE (reference sequence). The CDR3 sequence: CASSSAGQNGNTIYF. Here the CDR3 DNA reads TGTGCCAGCAGCTCCGCGGGACAGAATGGAAACACCATATATTTT.